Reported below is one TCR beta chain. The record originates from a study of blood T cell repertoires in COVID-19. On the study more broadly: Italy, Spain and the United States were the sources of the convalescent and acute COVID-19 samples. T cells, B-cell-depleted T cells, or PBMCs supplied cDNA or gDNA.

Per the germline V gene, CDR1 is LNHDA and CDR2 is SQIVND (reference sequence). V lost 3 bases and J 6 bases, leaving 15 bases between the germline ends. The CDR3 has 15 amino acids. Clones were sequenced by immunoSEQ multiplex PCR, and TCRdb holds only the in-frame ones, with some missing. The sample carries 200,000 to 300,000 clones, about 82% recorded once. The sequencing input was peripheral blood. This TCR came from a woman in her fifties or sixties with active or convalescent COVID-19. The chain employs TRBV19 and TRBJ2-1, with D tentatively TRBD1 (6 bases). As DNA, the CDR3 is TGTGCCAGTAGTATTCAACGACAGGCTTCCAATGAGCAGTTCTTC. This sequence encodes CASSIQRQASNEQFF.